A single sample gave rise to the 26 T cell receptor beta chains below, sequenced in a study of cytomegalovirus exposure and HLA in healthy donors. 60 Vbeta and 13 Jbeta primers were used in PCR. Assay: immunoSEQ multiplex PCR; the TCRdb copy retains only in-frame clones and omits some. Of 200,000 to 250,000 clones in the sample, 65% to 85% are singletons; the top ten hold under 0.85%. The specimen sequenced was PBMCs. These receptors all stem from a boy aged 2 to 10 in good health and CMV-seronegative.

This chain joins TRBV18 and TRBJ1-1; 7 nucleotides align to TRBD1. The CDR3 has 13 residues. Looked up from germline, CDR1 is KGHSH and CDR2 is LQKENI. The V and J ends lost 3 bases and 6 bases, in that order; junction bases with no gene match: 4. CDR3 in amino acids: CASSPGTASEAFF. CDR3 bases: TGTGCCAGCTCACCCGGGACAGCTTCTGAAGCTTTCTTT.

V usage is TRBV4-1 and J usage is TRBJ2-1, with D perhaps matching TRBD2 (6 bases). The CDR3 is 15 amino acids. V was shortened by 1 base and J by 2 bases, with 9 bases between the two germline ends. Germline V gives CDR1 MGHRA, CDR2 YSYEKL. The CDR3 spells CASSQGSGTYNEQFF. CDR3 nucleotide sequence: TGCGCCAGCAGCCAAGGTAGCGGAACCTACAATGAGCAGTTCTTC.

J is TRBJ1-1 and V is TRBV10-3; D is ambiguous. Between the trimmed V and J ends, which lost 4 bases and 1 base, there was a span of 10 bases. This CDR3 has 14 residues. Germline CDR1 ENHRY, CDR2 SYGVKD. In DNA, the CDR3 is TGTGCCATCAGTGGTCCGGCGGAGAACACTGAAGCTTTCTTT. It encodes CAISGPAENTEAFF.

This clone turned up a few times. The chain carries TRBV7-8 and TRBJ1-5; maybe TRBD1 (5 bases). Germline CDR1 is SGHVS and CDR2 is FQNEAQ. Between the trimmed V and J ends, which lost 4 bases and 3 bases, there was a span of 16 bases. The CDR3 length is 16 residues. Written as DNA, the CDR3 is TGTGCCAGCAGCTCCGTGCCGCAGGGTAACAATCAGCCCCAGCATTTT. Its protein is CASSSVPQGNNQPQHF.

The chain has TRBV19 and TRBJ2-1, with a tentative D call TRBD1 (6 bases). Germline-derived CDR1 and CDR2 are LNHDA and SQIVND (reference sequence). This CDR3 region has 12 residues. The V end lost 5 bases, the J end lost 10 bases, and 12 bases lay between the germline ends. CDR3 loop: CASSSQGKEQFF. CDR3 sequence (DNA): TGTGCCAGTAGTTCCCAGGGGAAAGAGCAGTTCTTC.

The chain is built from TRBV6-1 and TRBJ2-5; 7 bases align to TRBD1. After removal of 2 bases from V and 4 bases from J, the junction contained 10 bases not matched to a gene. The germline gives CDR1 MNHNS, CDR2 SASEGT. The CDR3 contains 16 residues. Written as DNA, the CDR3 is TGTGCCAGCAGTGAAATGGTACGGGCAGGGGGAGAGACCCAGTACTTC. This translates into CASSEMVRAGGETQYF.

The chain employs TRBV19 and TRBJ1-2; TRBD1 matches 9 bases. The CDR3 sequence is 14 residues long. The V segment lost 6 bases and the J segment 3 bases; nucleotides outside the gene matches: 5. In germline, CDR1 is LNHDA, CDR2 SQIVND (reference sequence). DNA for the CDR3: TGTGCCAGTAGACGGACAGGGGCCGACTATGGCTACACCTTC. Translating it yields CASRRTGADYGYTF.

This clone has only one observation. The V gene is TRBV7-9, the J gene TRBJ1-3; D is unresolved. CDR1 is SEHNR and CDR2 is FQNEAQ in the germline V gene (reference sequence). The CDR3 is made up of 14 amino acids. V dropped 1 base and J dropped 4 bases, with 8 bases sitting between them. The CDR3 reads CASSLGVPGNTIYF. The CDR3 nucleotides read TGTGCCAGCAGCTTAGGAGTACCCGGAAACACCATATATTTT. Filled out from reference TRBV7-9 and TRBJ1-3, the complete variable domain reads DTGVSQNPRHKITKRGQNVTFRCDPISEHNRLYWYRQTLGQGPEFLTYFQNEAQLEKSRLLSDRFSAERPKGSFSTLEIQRTEQGDSAMYLCASSLGVPGNTIYFGEGSWLTVV.

This clone was detected only a few times. The V call is TRBV27, the J call TRBJ1-1; maybe TRBD1 (6 bases). This CDR3 region has 12 residues. Trimming stripped 6 bases from V and 4 bases from J, with 9 bases between. Germline V gene lookup returns CDR1 MNHEY and CDR2 SMNVEV (reference sequence). CDR3 in DNA: TGTGCCAGCAGGGGAGGGGGCACTGAAGCTTTCTTT. Amino acid sequence: CASRGGGTEAFF.

J is TRBJ1-5 and V is TRBV15; D is unresolved. Germline CDR1 reads LNHNV; CDR2 reads YYDKDF (reference sequence). The CDR3 totals 15 residues. The V and J ends lost 0 bases and 0 bases respectively, with 6 bases between them. The CDR3 DNA follows: TGTGCCACCAGCAGAGACAGGTATAGCAATCAGCCCCAGCATTTT. Translated, it gives CATSRDRYSNQPQHF. Supplemented by reference TRBV15 and TRBJ1-5, the full variable domain reads DAMVIQNPRYQVTQFGKPVTLSCSQTLNHNVMYWYQQKSSQAPKLLFHYYDKDFNNEADTPDNFQSRRPNTSFCFLDIRSPGLGDTAMYLCATSRDRYSNQPQHFGDGTRLSIL.

This chain links TRBV27 with TRBJ2-2; TRBD2 matches 11 bases. The germline V gene has CDR1 MNHEY and CDR2 SMNVEV (reference sequence). The CDR3 consists of 18 residues. Germline trimming cut 4 bases from V and 3 bases from J; bases unmatched to any gene: 10. The CDR3 loop is CASSSSDRLAGYTGELFF. The CDR3 bases are TGTGCCAGCAGTTCCTCCGACCGACTAGCGGGATACACCGGGGAGCTGTTTTTT.

The chain recombines TRBV27 with TRBJ2-5; TRBD1 aligns across 7 bases. Per the germline V gene, CDR1 is MNHEY and CDR2 is SMNVEV (reference sequence). The CDR3 consists of 14 residues. Trimming at V came to 6 bases and at J to 10 bases, leaving 14 bases not matched to a gene. DNA of the CDR3: TGTGCCAGCAGCTACACCGGGACAGAAGAGGGCCAGTACTTC. Protein product: CASSYTGTEEGQYF.

The chain recombines TRBV25-1 with TRBJ2-1; 9 bases map to TRBD1. CDR3 length equals 16 residues. Germline trimming cut 3 bases from V and 1 base from J; bases unmatched to any gene: 4. Germline CDR1 reads MGHDK; CDR2 reads SYGVNS. The CDR3 is CASSDPTGGSYNEQFF. CDR3 bases: TGTGCCAGCAGTGACCCGACAGGGGGATCCTACAATGAGCAGTTCTTC.

The rearrangement links TRBV11-2 to TRBJ1-4, with a possible D match to TRBD1 (6 bases). Looked up from germline, CDR1 is SGHAT and CDR2 is FQNNGV. Deletions cut 4 bases from V and 7 bases from J, with 13 bases between. The CDR3 consists of 14 residues. CDR3 DNA sequence: TGTGCCAGCAGCTCCGTAGGGGGGGTTGAAAAACTGTTTTTT. This gives the protein CASSSVGGVEKLFF. The full variable domain, in which reference TRBV11-2 and TRBJ1-4 provide the parts outside the CDR3, is EAGVAQSPRYKIIEKRQSVAFWCNPISGHATLYWYQQILGQGPKLLIQFQNNGVVDDSQLPKDRFSAERLKGVDSTLKIQPAKLEDSAVYLCASSSVGGVEKLFFGSGTQLSVL.

The chain links TRBV7-2 to TRBJ2-7, with D hard to call. Germline CDR1 and CDR2: SGHTA and FQGNSA. The CDR3 spans 14 residues. Trimming took 1 base from V and 3 from J, leaving 10 bases between them. CDR3 loop: CASSLGLHIYEQYF. CDR3 sequence (DNA): TGTGCCAGCAGCTTAGGACTGCACATCTACGAGCAGTACTTC.

On this clone: The junction does not match germline at one end; this may be a read error. CDR3 DNA sequence: TGTGCTAGCAGCTTAGGTCTGGCGGGGGGCCGCGCAGATACGCAGTATTTT. Protein: CASSLGLAGGRADTQYF. This chain connects TRBV7-7 to TRBJ2-3; TRBD2 aligns across 8 bases. The CDR3 sequence is 17 residues long. Per germline, CDR1 SSHAT and CDR2 FNYEAQ (reference sequence).

The chain has TRBV19 and TRBJ2-7; D gene uncertain. The CDR3 sequence is 14 residues long. Looked up from germline, CDR1 is LNHDA and CDR2 is SQIVND (reference sequence). V lost 6 bases to trimming and J lost 2 bases, with 14 bases between them. CDR3 residues: CASSPAMPTYEQYF. In DNA, the CDR3 is TGTGCCAGTAGCCCCGCGATGCCAACCTACGAGCAGTACTTC.

This rearrangement joins TRBV6-6 to TRBJ2-1; D is possibly TRBD2 (6 bases). Germline-derived CDR1 and CDR2 are MNHNY and SVGAGI (reference sequence). Trimming cost V 5 bases and J 0 bases, with 11 bases left between them. This CDR3 region has 15 residues. Here the CDR3 DNA reads TGTGCCAGCAGTCCTCTCGGGAGCTCCTACAATGAGCAGTTCTTC. Translated, it gives CASSPLGSSYNEQFF.

This rearrangement joins TRBV2 to TRBJ1-6; 12 nucleotides align to TRBD1. The length of the CDR3 is 15 residues. The J segment lost 9 bases and the V segment lost 4 bases, leaving 4 bases of the junction unmatched. CDR1 is SNHLY and CDR2 is FYNNEI in the germline V gene. CDR3 amino acids: CASSVGQGASSPLHF. Written as DNA, the CDR3 is TGTGCCAGCAGTGTGGGACAGGGGGCAAGTTCACCCCTCCACTTT.

The V and J genes are TRBV6-5 and TRBJ2-7, with 7 nucleotides matching TRBD2. Germline-derived CDR1 and CDR2 are MNHEY and SVGAGI. V lost 5 bases to trimming and J lost 5 bases; unmatched junction nucleotides: 6. The CDR3 contains 13 residues. The CDR3 protein is CASSGAGVDEQYF. The CDR3 DNA sequence: TGTGCCAGCAGTGGGGCGGGGGTCGACGAGCAGTACTTC.

In its sample, this clone was seen a few times. The gene calls are TRBV6-1 and TRBJ2-7, with 10 positions matching TRBD1. With 1 base clipped from V and 3 bases from J, the junction kept 9 bases outside the gene matches. Germline V lookup: CDR1 MNHNS, CDR2 SASEGT. This CDR3 region has 17 residues. This chain's CDR3 is CASSEGRGTGAYYEQYF. The CDR3 bases are TGTGCCAGCAGTGAAGGGAGAGGGACAGGGGCCTACTACGAGCAGTACTTC.

The rearrangement joins TRBV5-6 to TRBJ2-7, with TRBD1 matching over 9 bases. J lost 3 bases, V lost 4 bases, and 2 bases had no gene match. Germline assignment: CDR1 SGHDT and CDR2 YYEEEE. This CDR3 has 13 residues. The CDR3 loop reads CASSRQGVYEQYF. The CDR3 DNA reads TGTGCCAGCAGCCGACAGGGGGTCTACGAGCAGTACTTC.

This clone was counted a few times. The V call is TRBV19, the J call TRBJ1-3, with D uncertain. The V gene lost 5 bases and the J gene lost 0 bases, with 17 bases spanning the gap. In germline, CDR1 is LNHDA, CDR2 SQIVND (reference sequence). The CDR3 contains 17 residues. CDR3 DNA: TGTGCCAGTAGTGGCGGGAATTTACGAAACTCTGGAAACACCATATATTTT. This codes for CASSGGNLRNSGNTIYF.

The CDR3 protein is CASSFSTSGNEQFF. The CDR3 coding sequence is TGCGCCAGCAGCTTCTCGACTAGTGGGAATGAGCAGTTCTTC. This chain joins TRBV5-1 and TRBJ2-1, with D possibly matching TRBD2 (6 bases). V was pared by 2 bases and J by 7 bases, with 13 bases between. The length of the CDR3 is 14 residues. Germline CDR1 is SGHRS and CDR2 is YFSETQ.

The V call is TRBV27, the J call TRBJ2-6; weak D call: TRBD2 (5 bases). The CDR3 spans 17 residues. V was pared by 5 bases and J by 1 base, with 15 bases between. CDR1 MNHEY and CDR2 SMNVEV come from the germline V gene (reference sequence). CDR3 sequence: CASSERTYGSGANVLTF. CDR3 DNA: TGTGCCAGCAGTGAACGGACTTATGGGTCTGGGGCCAACGTCCTGACTTTC.

The chain is built from TRBV14 and TRBJ2-1, with 7 bases fitting TRBD1. The V gene's germline CDR1 is SGHDN and CDR2 FVKESK. The CDR3 is 15 residues long. Trimming at V came to 1 base and at J to 4 bases, leaving 4 bases not matched to a gene. CDR3 bases: TGTGCCAGCAGCCAAGTTGGGACAGCATACAATGAGCAGTTCTTC. It yields the protein CASSQVGTAYNEQFF.